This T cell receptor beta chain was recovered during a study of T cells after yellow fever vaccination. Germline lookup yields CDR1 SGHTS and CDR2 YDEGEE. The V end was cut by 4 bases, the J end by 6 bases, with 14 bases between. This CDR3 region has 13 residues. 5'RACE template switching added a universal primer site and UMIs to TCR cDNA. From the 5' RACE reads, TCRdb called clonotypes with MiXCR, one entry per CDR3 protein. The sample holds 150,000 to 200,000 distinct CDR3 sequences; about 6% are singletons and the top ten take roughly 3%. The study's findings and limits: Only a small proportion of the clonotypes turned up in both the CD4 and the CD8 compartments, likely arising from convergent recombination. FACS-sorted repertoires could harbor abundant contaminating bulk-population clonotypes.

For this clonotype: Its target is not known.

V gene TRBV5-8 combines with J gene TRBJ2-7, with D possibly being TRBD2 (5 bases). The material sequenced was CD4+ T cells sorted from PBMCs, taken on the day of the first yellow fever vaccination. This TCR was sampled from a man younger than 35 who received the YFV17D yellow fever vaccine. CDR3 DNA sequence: TGTGCCAGCAGCCCCGGGGTACTCTGCGAGCAGTACTTC. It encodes CASSPGVLCEQYF.